This T cell receptor (beta chain) was recovered during a study of blood T cell repertoires in COVID-19. Generated by immunoSEQ multiplex PCR, the TCRdb table keeps only in-frame clones and is missing some. The table shows around 330,000 clones, with around 90% occurring only once. This clone was detected once. Within the sample, other DNA sequences also encode this same CDR3. Looked up from germline, CDR1 is SNHLY and CDR2 is FYNNEI. There are 14 residues in the CDR3. Trimming cost V 6 bases and J 4 bases; bases outside gene matches: 7. V and J are TRBV2 and TRBJ2-7; 9 bases are shared with TRBD1. The origin of this receptor is a man in his 60s who had recovered from COVID-19. The sequenced material came from PBMCs or T cells enriched from blood (not recorded which). CDR3 protein: CASSPGQGTYEQYF. DNA of the CDR3: TGTGCCAGCAGCCCGGGACAGGGTACGTACGAGCAGTACTTC.